This T cell receptor (beta chain) came from a study of blood T cell repertoires in COVID-19. Study-level background: Acute and convalescent COVID-19 samples came from the United States, Italy and Spain.

Per the study methods: Estimates of nucleated cell counts were drawn from the amplification of reference gene primers. Sequenced by immunoSEQ multiplex PCR; TCRdb stores in-frame clones only, minus some. Clone size and the V and J calls come from that table; the DNA yielded D and trimming. Of under 20,000 clones listed, roughly 80% are singletons. Germline CDR1 and CDR2: MNHEY and SVGEGT. The CDR3 runs 15 residues. Trimming at V came to 2 bases and at J to 5 bases, leaving 8 bases not matched to a gene. The sequenced sample was peripheral blood. The rearrangement joins TRBV6-2 or TRBV6-3 to TRBJ2-5, with TRBD1 identical over 7 bases. The origin of this receptor is a man aged 80 or over with acute or convalescent COVID-19. This CDR3 is CASSYRTGHGETQYF. CDR3 nucleotides: TGTGCCAGCAGTTACCGGACAGGACATGGGGAGACCCAGTACTTC.